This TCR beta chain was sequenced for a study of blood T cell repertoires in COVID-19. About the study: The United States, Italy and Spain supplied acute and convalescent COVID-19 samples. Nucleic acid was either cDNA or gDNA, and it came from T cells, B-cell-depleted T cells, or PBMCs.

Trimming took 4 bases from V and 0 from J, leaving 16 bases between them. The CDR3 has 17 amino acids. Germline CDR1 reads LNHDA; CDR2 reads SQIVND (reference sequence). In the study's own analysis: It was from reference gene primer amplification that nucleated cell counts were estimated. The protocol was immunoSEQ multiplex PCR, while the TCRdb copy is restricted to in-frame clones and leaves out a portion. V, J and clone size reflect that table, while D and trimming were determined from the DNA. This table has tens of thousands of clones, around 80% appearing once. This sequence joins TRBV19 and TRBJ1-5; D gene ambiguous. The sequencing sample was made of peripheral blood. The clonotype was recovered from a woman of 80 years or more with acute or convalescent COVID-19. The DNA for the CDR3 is TGTGCCAGTAGTAGATCAGTGCCATATTATAGCAATCAGCCCCAGCATTTT. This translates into CASSRSVPYYSNQPQHF. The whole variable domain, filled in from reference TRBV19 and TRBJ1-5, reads DGGITQSPKYLFRKEGQNVTLSCEQNLNHDAMYWYRQDPGQGLRLIYYSQIVNDFQKGDIAEGYSVSREKKESFPLTVTSAQKNPTAFYLCASSRSVPYYSNQPQHFGDGTRLSIL.